The 13 T cell receptor beta chains presented below share a single source sample, sequenced in a study of molecular identifiers for immune sequencing clone quantification. One entry per CDR3 protein, called by TCRdb with MiXCR from the PCR reads. This table has about 640,000 distinct CDR3 sequences, 20% appearing once. The sequenced sample consisted of naive CD8+ T cells from blood, with Jurkat cell RNA spiked in. The subset is: FACS-sorted CD8+CD4-CCR7+CD45RA+ naive T cells. The source is a human donor in good health. Some libraries in this study had Jurkat cell RNA spiked in.

The chain joins TRBV6-2 or TRBV6-3 to TRBJ2-7; 8 nucleotides agree with TRBD1. Germline V lookup: CDR1 MNHEY, CDR2 SVGEGT. The CDR3 is made up of 16 amino acids. V was clipped by 2 bases and J by 3 bases; unmatched bases: 9. The CDR3 reads CASSYLLRQGSYEQYF. CDR3 nucleotide sequence: TGTGCCAGCAGTTACCTCCTGCGACAGGGGAGCTACGAGCAGTACTTC.

V and J are TRBV4-1 and TRBJ1-1; D gene unclear. The germline gives CDR1 MGHRA, CDR2 YSYEKL. Trimming pared 0 bases from V and 5 bases from J, leaving 10 bases between. This CDR3 has 14 amino acids. The CDR3 DNA reads as TGCGCCAGCAGCCAAGACCCCCCGGGGACTGAAGCTTTCTTT. Protein sequence: CASSQDPPGTEAFF.

Note on this clonotype: A much larger clone sits a single nucleotide away, making a read error possible. CDR3 residues: CASIRAPPGANVLTF. In DNA, the CDR3 is TGTGCCAGCATCCGGGCTCCACCTGGGGCCAACGTCCTGACTTTC. This chain links TRBV7-2 with TRBJ2-6; no reliable D call. The CDR3 runs to 15 residues. The germline V and J ends were trimmed by 7 bases and 2 bases, with 12 bases remaining between them. Germline V CDR1 and CDR2: SGHTA, FQGNSA. Full variable domain (rest looked up from reference TRBV7-2 and TRBJ2-6): GAGVSQSPSNKVTEKGKDVELRCDPISGHTALYWYRQSLGQGLEFLIYFQGNSAPDKSGLPSDRFSAERTGGSVSTLTIQRTQQEDSAVYLCASIRAPPGANVLTFGAGSRLTVL.

Worth noting for this clonotype: Mismatch with germline at one junction end may stem from a read error. This rearrangement joins TRBV2 to TRBJ2-7; D not resolved. The CDR3 contains 13 residues. Germline loops: CDR1 SNHLY, CDR2 FYNNEI. In DNA form, the CDR3 reads TGTGCCAGCAGTTTAGGCCAGGTCTACAAGCAGTACTTC. Its protein is CASSLGQVYKQYF. Full variable domain (remainder filled in from reference TRBV2 and TRBJ2-7): EPEVTQTPSHQVTQMGQEVILRCVPISNHLYFYWYRQILGQKVEFLVSFYNNEISEKSEIFDDQFSVERPDGSNFTLKIRSTKLEDSAMYFCASSLGQVYKQYFGPGTRLTVT.

As to this clonotype: A read error is possible here, since a much larger clone lies one base away. This chain uses TRBV19 with TRBJ2-1; 7 positions agree with TRBD1. Trimming removed 8 bases from V and 0 bases from J; junction bases left unmatched: 10. The CDR3 consists of 16 residues. Germline CDR1 and CDR2: LNHDA and SQIVND (reference sequence). The CDR3: CASGLGQRSSYNEQFF. As DNA, the CDR3 is TGTGCCAGTGGTCTGGGACAGAGGAGCTCCTACAATGAGCAGTTCTTC.

This clonotype was seen more than once but under ten times. V and J are TRBV2 and TRBJ2-1, with a tentative D call TRBD1 (5 bases). From germline, CDR1 is SNHLY and CDR2 FYNNEI. The CDR3 runs to 12 residues. V lost 7 bases and J lost 7, with 11 bases in between. CDR3 loop: CASTKQENEQFF. CDR3 DNA sequence: TGTGCCAGCACCAAACAGGAAAATGAGCAGTTCTTC.

In the case of this clonotype: Likely a read error: the CDR3 ends without its conserved phenylalanine or tryptophan. The CDR3: CASRLKGRYEQYL. The CDR3 nucleotides are TGTGCCAGCAGGCTGAAGGGAAGGTACGAGCAGTACCTC. The chain uses TRBV12-3 or TRBV12-4 and TRBJ2-7, with D unresolved. The CDR3 contains 13 residues. V gave up 6 bases and J gave up 4 bases, with 13 bases separating them.

As concerns this clonotype: A much larger clone lies a single base off, so this may be a read error. J is TRBJ1-2 and V is TRBV3-1, with TRBD1 identical over 7 bases. Trimming took 3 bases from V and 5 from J; bases not matched to a gene: 9. The CDR3 spans 15 residues. CDR1 is LGHDT, CDR2 YNNKEL, per germline (reference sequence). This CDR3 reads CASSHLTTGEYGYTF. Here the CDR3 DNA reads TGTGCCAGCAGCCATCTCACTACAGGGGAGTATGGCTACACCTTC.

Details on this clonotype: The junction departs from the called germline gene at one end, perhaps through a read error. This chain links TRBV19 with TRBJ2-2, with D uncertain. The CDR3 extends over 14 amino acids. Germline assignment: CDR1 LNHDA and CDR2 SQIVND (reference sequence). The CDR3 loop is CASEASVATEELFF. CDR3 nucleotide sequence: TGTGCCAGCGAGGCTTCAGTGGCCACCGAGGAGCTGTTTTTT. Combining the CDR3 with reference TRBV19 and TRBJ2-2 gives the whole variable domain DGGITQSPKYLFRKEGQNVTLSCEQNLNHDAMYWYRQDPGQGLRLIYYSQIVNDFQKGDIAEGYSVSREKKESFPLTVTSAQKNPTAFYLCASEASVATEELFFGEGSRLTVL.

This clonotype has at least ten counts. This rearrangement joins TRBV30 to TRBJ1-1, with a possible D match to TRBD1 (6 bases). Germline V gene data show CDR1 as GTSNPN and CDR2 as SVGIG (reference sequence). The CDR3 sequence is 13 residues long. V was shortened by 0 bases and J by 7 bases, with 12 bases between the two germline ends. Here the CDR3 reads CAWSVHETGEAFF. Here the CDR3 DNA reads TGTGCCTGGAGTGTACACGAGACAGGTGAAGCTTTCTTT.

This clonotype was counted many times. This chain connects TRBV13 to TRBJ1-2; a weak D match, TRBD1 (5 bases). The germline CDR1 and CDR2 sequences are PRHDT and FYEKMQ (reference sequence). There are 14 residues in the CDR3. The germline V and J ends were trimmed by 5 bases and 0 bases, with 10 bases remaining between them. The chain's CDR3 is CASSTGYSNYGYTF. DNA of the CDR3: TGTGCCAGCAGCACAGGATACTCTAACTATGGCTACACCTTC. The full variable domain, in which reference TRBV13 and TRBJ1-2 provide the parts outside the CDR3, is AAGVIQSPRHLIKEKRETATLKCYPIPRHDTVYWYQQGPGQDPQFLISFYEKMQSDKGSIPDRFSAQQFSDYHSELNMSSLELGDSALYFCASSTGYSNYGYTFGSGTRLTVV.

This clonotype was observed a handful of times. The V and J genes are TRBV5-4 and TRBJ2-3; 7 bases align to TRBD2. Germline V gene data show CDR1 as SGHNT and CDR2 as YYREEE (reference sequence). The CDR3 consists of 15 residues. Germline trimming cut 3 bases from V and 2 bases from J; bases unmatched to any gene: 6. The CDR3 protein is CASSSPSGHTDTQYF. Written as DNA, the CDR3 is TGTGCCAGCAGCTCCCCTAGCGGACACACAGATACGCAGTATTTT. The full variable domain, its missing parts supplied by reference TRBV5-4 and TRBJ2-3, is ETGVTQSPTHLIKTRGQQVTLRCSSQSGHNTVSWYQQALGQGPQFIFQYYREEENGRGNFPPRFSGLQFPNYSSELNVNALELDDSALYLCASSSPSGHTDTQYFGPGTRLTVL.

This clonotype has just one count. The chain recombines TRBV11-3 with TRBJ1-4, with unresolved D. Trimming took off 5 bases at V and 5 bases at J, with 21 bases between the two ends. Looked up from germline, CDR1 is SGHNT and CDR2 is YENEEA. The CDR3 totals 17 residues. The CDR3 nucleotides are TGTGCCAGCAGCCCCTCCCCATCCGACACGAGAAATGAAAAACTGTTTTTT. Its translation: CASSPSPSDTRNEKLFF.